These T cell receptor beta chains were read from a single sample in a study of T cells in Graves' hyperthyroidism and ophthalmopathy. TCRdb passed the multiplex PCR reads through MiXCR, listing each CDR3 protein once. The sample contains over 300,000 distinct CDR3 sequences, approximately 13% of which appear only once. Sequencing input: blood. The receptors here all came from a woman aged 40 to 49 with Graves' ophthalmopathy. Both conserved end residues are part of each CDR3. The order of the fields is D gene, V gene, J gene, clone size, CDR3 DNA, CDR3 protein. A D gene is named only where the DNA matches it firmly. The size of a clone is reported for some rows only, either as once, few or many, or as a class for expanded clones.

D: -; V: TRBV6-1; J: TRBJ1-1; size: many; DNA: TGTGCCAGCACCGTAGGAGGGTCTGAAGCTTTCTTT; CDR3: CASTVGGSEAFF
D: -; V: TRBV5-1; J: TRBJ1-1; size: few; DNA: TGCGCCAGCAGCCCCCTTCTTACAGAGAATAGGGAAGCTTTCTTT; CDR3: CASSPLLTENREAFF
D: TRBD1; V: TRBV2; J: TRBJ1-2; size: many; DNA: TGTGCCAGCACCGGGACAGATAACTATGGCTACACCTTC; CDR3: CASTGTDNYGYTF
D: TRBD1; V: TRBV2; J: TRBJ1-5; size: many; DNA: TGTGCCAGCAGAGCCGGGACAGACAATCAGCCCCAGCATTTT; CDR3: CASRAGTDNQPQHF
D: -; V: TRBV12-5; J: TRBJ2-1; size: many; DNA: TGTGCTAGTGGTTTGAGGTACAATGAGCAGTTCTTC; CDR3: CASGLRYNEQFF
D: TRBD1; V: TRBV3-1; J: TRBJ1-1; size: many; DNA: TGTGCCAGCAGCCTCGACAGGGGGTTAGCTTTCTTT; CDR3: CASSLDRGLAFF
D: -; V: TRBV29-1; J: TRBJ2-7; size: many; DNA: TGCAGCGCCCTGAGAGGGCGAGGGGAGCAGTACTTC; CDR3: CSALRGRGEQYF
D: -; V: TRBV7-9; J: TRBJ1-2; size: -; DNA: TGTGCCAGCAGTTACAGAGAGGTTCGGGGCTACACCTTC; CDR3: CASSYREVRGYTF
D: -; V: TRBV9; J: TRBJ1-4; size: -; DNA: TGTGCCAGCAACCTAAGGGGCCTTGGTAATGAAAAACTGTTTTTT; CDR3: CASNLRGLGNEKLFF
D: -; V: TRBV19; J: TRBJ2-5; size: few; DNA: TGTGCCAGTAGTGAGGGGGTGGTTGGGGAGACCCAGTACTTC; CDR3: CASSEGVVGETQYF
D: TRBD2; V: TRBV6-1; J: TRBJ2-1; size: few; DNA: TGTGCCAGCAGATCCGGACTAGCGGGAGCTGAGCAGTTCTTC; CDR3: CASRSGLAGAEQFF
D: -; V: TRBV2; J: TRBJ1-1; size: -; DNA: TGTGCCAGCAGTGCCCGGAGGGGGGGAAACACTGAAGCTTTCTTT; CDR3: CASSARRGGNTEAFF
D: -; V: TRBV19; J: TRBJ1-2; size: -; DNA: TGTGCCAGTAGTATGGATGCAGGGTTGGGTAACTATGGCTACACCTTC; CDR3: CASSMDAGLGNYGYTF
D: -; V: TRBV12-3/TRBV12-4; J: TRBJ1-2; size: many; DNA: TGTGCCAGCAGTTTTGGTGGGTATGGCTACACCTTC; CDR3: CASSFGGYGYTF
D: -; V: TRBV7-9; J: TRBJ1-4; size: many; DNA: TGTGCCAGCAGCTTAGTTTCCGGAATTGAAAAACTGTTTTTT; CDR3: CASSLVSGIEKLFF
D: -; V: TRBV10-2; J: TRBJ1-5; size: many; DNA: TGCGCCAGCAGTGAGGGGGTTCCTCAGCCCCAGCATTTT; CDR3: CASSEGVPQPQHF
D: -; V: TRBV9; J: TRBJ1-6; size: -; DNA: TGTGCCAGCAGCGCCGCGGGGAACTCCTATAATTCACCCCTCCACTTT; CDR3: CASSAAGNSYNSPLHF
D: -; V: TRBV20-1; J: TRBJ1-2; size: many; DNA: TGCAGTGCTAGATCCTGGGACCTCGCCACCCGCTATGGCTACACCTTC; CDR3: CSARSWDLATRYGYTF
D: -; V: TRBV2; J: TRBJ2-2; size: many; DNA: TGTGCCAGCAGCCAAGAGAACACCGGGGAGCTGTTTTTT; CDR3: CASSQENTGELFF
D: -; V: TRBV7-8; J: TRBJ1-2; size: -; DNA: TGTGCCAGCAGCTTAGACGGGGTTGGCTACACCTTC; CDR3: CASSLDGVGYTF
D: -; V: TRBV10-3; J: TRBJ2-7; size: many; DNA: TGTGCCATCACTGCTGACAGGAGCTCCTACGAGCAGTACTTC; CDR3: CAITADRSSYEQYF
D: TRBD2; V: TRBV19; J: TRBJ2-1; size: many; DNA: TGTGCCAGTAGCGGGGGGGTAGCGGTTTTGTACAATGAGCAGTTCTTC; CDR3: CASSGGVAVLYNEQFF
D: -; V: TRBV5-1; J: TRBJ1-1; size: many; DNA: TGCGCCAGCAGCTTCAGATTCCCGAACACTGAAGCTTTCTTT; CDR3: CASSFRFPNTEAFF
D: TRBD1; V: TRBV5-1; J: TRBJ1-1; size: -; DNA: TGCGCCCACTTGGGCAGGGACAGCTGGAACACTGAAGCTTTCTTT; CDR3: CAHLGRDSWNTEAFF
D: -; V: TRBV3-1; J: TRBJ1-1; size: few; DNA: TGTGCCAGCAGCTCCCGGATCCTGAACACTGAAGCTTTCTTT; CDR3: CASSSRILNTEAFF
D: TRBD1; V: TRBV5-1; J: TRBJ1-2; size: once; DNA: TGCGCCAGCAGCTTGGGAGGGGGCGAAGCCTATGGCTACACCTTC; CDR3: CASSLGGGEAYGYTF
D: -; V: TRBV19; J: TRBJ1-1; size: few; DNA: TGTGCCAGTAACGGGGCCATGAACACTGAAGCTTTCTTT; CDR3: CASNGAMNTEAFF
D: TRBD2; V: TRBV5-1; J: TRBJ2-1; size: few; DNA: TGCGCCAGCAGCTTTATCGCTAGCGGGAATGAGCAGTTCTTC; CDR3: CASSFIASGNEQFF
D: -; V: TRBV3-1; J: TRBJ2-3; size: many; DNA: TGTGCCAGCAGCCTTCTTGTTACAGATACGCAGTATTTT; CDR3: CASSLLVTDTQYF
D: -; V: TRBV2; J: TRBJ2-7; size: many; DNA: TGTGCCAGCACCATGGGTGCGATCGGCTCCTACGAGCAGTACTTC; CDR3: CASTMGAIGSYEQYF
D: TRBD2; V: TRBV27; J: TRBJ2-2; size: -; DNA: TGTGCCAGCAGTTTTGGGGGGGGAGGGACCGGGGAGCTGTTTTTT; CDR3: CASSFGGGGTGELFF
D: -; V: TRBV7-2; J: TRBJ2-7; size: many; DNA: TGTGCCAGCAGCCCTCGGAGGGCTAGTGACGAGCAGTACTTC; CDR3: CASSPRRASDEQYF
D: -; V: TRBV5-5; J: TRBJ1-4; size: few; DNA: TGTGCCAGCAGCTTTCTAGGGGCTTCGGCAACTAATGAAAAACTGTTTTTT; CDR3: CASSFLGASATNEKLFF
D: TRBD1; V: TRBV30; J: TRBJ1-1; size: -; DNA: TGTGCCTGGAGTCAGGGGGGGCCTGAAGCTTTCTTT; CDR3: CAWSQGGPEAFF
D: TRBD2; V: TRBV27; J: TRBJ2-3; size: many; DNA: TGTGCCAGCTCGCGGGGGGGTAGCACAGATACGCAGTATTTT; CDR3: CASSRGGSTDTQYF
D: TRBD2; V: TRBV6-1; J: TRBJ2-1; size: many; DNA: TGTGCCAGCAGTGACACTAGCGATGAGCAGTTCTTC; CDR3: CASSDTSDEQFF
D: -; V: TRBV20-1; J: TRBJ1-1; size: -; DNA: TGCAGTGCTAGAACCCAGCAAGAAGCTTTCTTT; CDR3: CSARTQQEAFF
D: -; V: TRBV29-1; J: TRBJ1-3; size: few; DNA: TGCAGCGTTGAATCGGCCGAGTCTGGAAACACCATATATTTT; CDR3: CSVESAESGNTIYF
D: TRBD1; V: TRBV6-2/TRBV6-3; J: TRBJ2-3; size: many; DNA: TGTGCCAGCAGATTGTTACAGGGGGCGCCTACAGGTACGCAGTATTTT; CDR3: CASRLLQGAPTGTQYF
D: -; V: TRBV15; J: TRBJ2-7; size: many; DNA: TGTGCCACCAGCAGAGAGAGGGCCAGTGGGCTCTACGAGCAGTACTTC; CDR3: CATSRERASGLYEQYF
D: -; V: TRBV14; J: TRBJ2-3; size: many; DNA: TGTGCCAGCAGTGATCAAAACACAGATACGCAGTATTTT; CDR3: CASSDQNTDTQYF
D: -; V: TRBV29-1; J: TRBJ2-7; size: many; DNA: TGCAGCGTTGAATTGGCAGGGAACTACGAGCAGTACTTC; CDR3: CSVELAGNYEQYF
D: -; V: TRBV10-3; J: TRBJ2-2; size: -; DNA: TGTGCCATCAGTGAGCGGGGGAGGTGGACCGGGGAGCTGTTTTTT; CDR3: CAISERGRWTGELFF
D: TRBD1; V: TRBV2; J: TRBJ1-5; size: many; DNA: TGTGCCAGCGGGTGGGGACAGGCGAGATCGAGCAATCAGCCCCAGCATTTT; CDR3: CASGWGQARSSNQPQHF
D: -; V: TRBV7-9; J: TRBJ1-1; size: -; DNA: TGTGCCAGCAGCATGGGACCCACTGAAGCTTTCTTT; CDR3: CASSMGPTEAFF
D: -; V: TRBV20-1; J: TRBJ1-5; size: few; DNA: TGCAGTGCTAGTGGTATAGTTTATAGCAATCAGCCCCAGCATTTT; CDR3: CSASGIVYSNQPQHF
D: TRBD1; V: TRBV7-2; J: TRBJ1-5; size: many; DNA: TGTGCCAGCAGCTTATGGAACAGGGGGGGTCAGCCCCAGCATTTT; CDR3: CASSLWNRGGQPQHF
D: -; V: TRBV30; J: TRBJ1-5; size: few; DNA: TGTGCCTGGAGTGTACAAGGCAATCAGCCCCAGCATTTT; CDR3: CAWSVQGNQPQHF